This TCR beta chain derives from a study of blood T cells in healthy people across ages. General observations from the study: Percentage of naive T cells showed a strong correlation with TCR beta diversity. Roughly linear age-related decline in beta diversity appeared, significant by age around 38.

V lost 3 bases and J 6 bases, leaving 9 bases between the germline ends. The CDR3 loop spans 13 amino acids. CDR1 SGHTA and CDR2 FQGTGA come from the germline V gene. A second PCR of about 7 to 11 cycles used a sample-barcoded 5' primer and a J-beta primer mix. TCRdb passed the 5' RACE reads through MiXCR, listing each CDR3 protein once. The sample gives roughly 700,000 distinct CDR3 sequences, about half of which show up once; about a third is in the top ten. A remark on this clonotype: The target antigen is unknown.

The chain recombines TRBV7-3 with TRBJ2-1; D remains ambiguous. This clonotype was obtained from a woman aged 55-70 years in good health. Sequencing input: blood. DNA for the CDR3: TGTGCCAGCAGCTTCCGTCCCCTCAATGAGCAGTTCTTC. It codes for CASSFRPLNEQFF.